The 29 T cell receptor beta chains presented below share a single source sample, sequenced in a study of OX40 agonist ivuxolimab in advanced cancers. Profiling relied on immunoSEQ multiplex PCR, and the TCRdb table lists in-frame clones only, not all of them. The sample lists approximately 70,000 clones; over 75% were seen once. This sample comprised CD4+ or CD8+ T cells sorted from blood, obtained in a trial of the OX40 agonist ivuxolimab. These receptors came from an adult with an advanced solid tumor such as melanoma, head and neck, liver or kidney cancer.

The rearrangement joins TRBV7-9 to TRBJ1-1, with D tentatively TRBD1 (6 bases). This CDR3 is built from 13 residues. Germline V CDR1 and CDR2: SEHNR, FQNEAQ (reference sequence). Trimming took 3 bases from V and 5 from J, leaving 10 bases between them. Written as DNA, the CDR3 is TGTGCCAGCAGCTTGGAAGGGGGGACTGAAGCTTTCTTT. Its translation: CASSLEGGTEAFF. The full variable domain, its missing parts supplied by reference TRBV7-9 and TRBJ1-1, is DTGVSQNPRHKITKRGQNVTFRCDPISEHNRLYWYRQTLGQGPEFLTYFQNEAQLEKSRLLSDRFSAERPKGSFSTLEIQRTEQGDSAMYLCASSLEGGTEAFFGQGTRLTVV.

This clone was picked up one time. The gene calls are TRBV4-3 and TRBJ1-2, with 12 bases aligning to TRBD1. The CDR3 is made up of 17 amino acids. Trimming removed 0 bases from V and 4 bases from J; junction bases left unmatched: 6. Per the germline V gene, CDR1 is LGHNA and CDR2 is YSLEER. CDR3 loop: CASSQDPGTGGAYGYTF. The CDR3 DNA reads TGCGCCAGCAGCCAAGACCCCGGGACAGGGGGCGCCTATGGCTACACCTTC.

The gene calls are TRBV7-6 and TRBJ2-7, with 9 bases identical to TRBD1. CDR3 size: 15 residues. The V segment lost 5 bases and the J segment 1 base; nucleotides outside the gene matches: 6. Per the germline V gene, CDR1 is SGHVS and CDR2 is FNYEAQ. CDR3 sequence reads: CASSPGTGKSYEQYF. The CDR3 DNA follows: TGTGCCAGCAGCCCGGGGACAGGGAAATCCTACGAGCAGTACTTC.

The V gene is TRBV29-1, the J gene TRBJ2-3; 7 positions agree with TRBD2. There are 17 residues in the CDR3. The germline V gene encodes CDR1 SQVTM and CDR2 ANQGSEA. V lost 6 bases to trimming and J lost 0 bases; unmatched junction nucleotides: 15. CDR3 in DNA: TGCAGCGTGGTCGGGCTAGCGGATACCTCTAGCACAGATACGCAGTATTTT. It is translated as CSVVGLADTSSTDTQYF.

The chain is built from TRBV29-1 and TRBJ2-3, with D perhaps matching TRBD2 (5 bases). Trimming removed 4 bases at V and 0 bases at J, with 14 bases between. Germline assignment: CDR1 SQVTM and CDR2 ANQGSEA. CDR3 length: 15 amino acids. This CDR3 is CSVGKGAHSTDTQYF. DNA of the CDR3: TGCAGCGTTGGGAAGGGAGCGCACAGCACAGATACGCAGTATTTT.

This chain links TRBV28 with TRBJ2-3, with 14 bases aligning to TRBD2. This CDR3 has 18 residues. CDR1 is MDHEN, CDR2 SYDVKM, per germline. V lost 5 bases and J lost 3; bases outside the gene matches: 10. The CDR3 region is CASSRGLAGGSLTDTQYF. The CDR3 coding sequence is TGTGCCAGCAGTCGAGGACTAGCGGGGGGTTCGTTAACAGATACGCAGTATTTT.

The chain joins TRBV2 to TRBJ1-2; 7 bases agree with TRBD1. Germline V gene lookup returns CDR1 SNHLY and CDR2 FYNNEI. This CDR3 spans 15 amino acids. The CDR3 sequence is CAAKHRDSPRRGYTF. In nucleotides, the CDR3 is TGTGCAGCCAAACACCGGGACAGCCCCAGGAGGGGCTACACCTTC.

This sequence joins TRBV28 and TRBJ1-3; 7 nucleotides align to TRBD1. Germline V gene sequence: CDR1 MDHEN, CDR2 SYDVKM. Trimming at V came to 8 bases and at J to 3 bases, leaving 13 bases not matched to a gene. The CDR3 is 16 amino acids. The CDR3, as DNA: TGTGCCAGCGGCGTCGACCTGGCAGGGGGTGGAAACACCATATATTTT. This encodes CASGVDLAGGGNTIYF.

The genes are TRBV7-2 and TRBJ2-3; the D is unclear. The CDR3 covers 12 residues. Trimming pared 4 bases from V and 0 bases from J, leaving 2 bases between. Germline loops: CDR1 SGHTA, CDR2 FQGNSA. The CDR3 nucleotides are TGTGCCAGCAGCTACAGCACAGATACGCAGTATTTT. This gives the protein CASSYSTDTQYF. Looking up the rest from reference TRBV7-2 and TRBJ2-3 gives the full variable domain: GAGVSQSPSNKVTEKGKDVELRCDPISGHTALYWYRQSLGQGLEFLIYFQGNSAPDKSGLPSDRFSAERTGGSVSTLTIQRTQQEDSAVYLCASSYSTDTQYFGPGTRLTVL.

The chain uses TRBV4-2 and TRBJ2-3, with D tentatively TRBD2 (5 bases). The V end was cut by 0 bases, the J end by 5 bases, with 21 bases between. The CDR3 loop spans 18 amino acids. Germline V gene lookup returns CDR1 LGHNA and CDR2 YNFKEQ. The CDR3 sequence is CASSQDEREVGEVDTQYF. The DNA of the CDR3 is TGTGCCAGCAGCCAAGATGAACGTGAGGTGGGAGAAGTAGATACGCAGTATTTT.

The chain employs TRBV11-2 and TRBJ2-2; TRBD2 is a possible D gene (7 bases). The germline V and J ends were trimmed by 0 bases and 6 bases, with 17 bases remaining between them. This CDR3 spans 17 amino acids. CDR1 and CDR2 from the germline V gene are SGHAT and FQNNGV. This CDR3 reads CASSLEWGLGRAGELFF. The DNA for the CDR3 is TGTGCCAGCAGCTTAGAGTGGGGGCTAGGGAGGGCCGGGGAGCTGTTTTTT.

The V gene is TRBV6-9, the J gene TRBJ2-7; TRBD2 might be the D (6 bases). Trimming removed 3 bases at V and 5 bases at J, with 8 bases between. The CDR3 runs 12 residues. Germline assignment: CDR1 MNHGY and CDR2 SVAAGI. CDR3 sequence reads: CASSYPGDEQYF. The CDR3 DNA reads as TGTGCCAGCAGTTACCCGGGGGACGAGCAGTACTTC.

This rearrangement joins TRBV6-1 to TRBJ1-5, with 10 bases fitting TRBD1. The CDR3 is 15 residues long. The germline gives CDR1 MNHNS, CDR2 SASEGT. V was clipped by 7 bases and J by 8 bases; unmatched bases: 11. CDR3 protein: CASNPGGQGLEPQHF. The CDR3 coding sequence is TGTGCCAGCAATCCCGGGGGACAGGGGTTGGAGCCCCAGCATTTT.

This clone was counted between two and nine times. The CDR3 is CASSASRREGLTDTQYF. The CDR3 bases are TGTGCCAGCAGCGCGAGCCGGCGGGAGGGCCTAACAGATACGCAGTATTTT. The chain joins TRBV5-4 to TRBJ2-3; 9 nucleotides line up with TRBD2. Trimming cost V 4 bases and J 3 bases; bases outside gene matches: 12. CDR1 is SGHNT and CDR2 is YYREEE in the germline V gene (reference sequence). The CDR3 length is 17 residues.

The chain couples TRBV2 to TRBJ2-7, with TRBD1 matching over 8 bases. The CDR3 has 16 residues. V shed 7 bases, J shed 0 bases, and the junction held 11 bases outside the gene matches. CDR1 is SNHLY, CDR2 FYNNEI, per germline. CDR3 residues: CASTRVPGGASYEQYV. The CDR3 coding sequence is TGTGCCAGCACACGGGTACCAGGGGGCGCCTCCTACGAGCAGTACGTC.

The V call is TRBV19, the J call TRBJ1-6; 8 nucleotides line up with TRBD1. This CDR3 region has 17 residues. V shed 5 bases and J 7 bases; nucleotides not matched to a gene: 13. Germline V lookup: CDR1 LNHDA, CDR2 SQIVND (reference sequence). The CDR3 region has the DNA TGTGCCAGTAGTCCGACTAGAGACAGGGGAAAGAATTCACCCCTCCACTTT. Translation gives CASSPTRDRGKNSPLHF.

V is TRBV15 and J is TRBJ1-4; D is perhaps TRBD1 (5 bases). Trimming took off 4 bases at V and 6 bases at J, with 15 bases between the two ends. This CDR3 comprises 15 residues. Germline-derived CDR1 and CDR2 are LNHNV and YYDKDF (reference sequence). This CDR3 is CATSNPTASHEKLFF. The CDR3 DNA reads TGTGCCACCAGCAACCCGACAGCTAGCCATGAAAAACTGTTTTTT.

This rearrangement joins TRBV5-1 to TRBJ2-1; D is ambiguous. The V and J ends lost 4 bases and 3 bases respectively, with 17 bases between them. Germline lookup yields CDR1 SGHRS and CDR2 YFSETQ. The CDR3 spans 16 residues. CDR3 protein: CASSRATASVYNEQFF. Written as DNA, the CDR3 is TGCGCCAGCAGCCGAGCTACCGCGAGTGTCTACAATGAGCAGTTCTTC. The full variable domain, its missing parts supplied by reference TRBV5-1 and TRBJ2-1, is KAGVTQTPRYLIKTRGQQVTLSCSPISGHRSVSWYQQTPGQGLQFLFEYFSETQRNKGNFPGRFSGRQFSNSRSEMNVSTLELGDSALYLCASSRATASVYNEQFFGPGTRLTVL.

This chain connects TRBV5-4 to TRBJ2-1, with D maybe TRBD2 (6 bases). The V and J ends lost 4 bases and 6 bases respectively, with 17 bases between them. Germline V gene lookup returns CDR1 SGHNT and CDR2 YYREEE (reference sequence). The CDR3 loop spans 15 amino acids. CDR3 loop: CASSPVGRGFNEQFF. CDR3 nucleotides: TGTGCCAGCAGCCCCGTAGGCCGGGGGTTCAATGAGCAGTTCTTC.

The chain carries TRBV28 and TRBJ1-3; D is uncertain. The CDR3 is 13 amino acids. The germline V gene has CDR1 MDHEN and CDR2 SYDVKM. The V and J ends lost 6 bases and 4 bases respectively, with 10 bases between them. The CDR3 region is CASSPPTGNTIYF. The CDR3 DNA follows: TGTGCCAGCAGCCCTCCGACGGGAAACACCATATATTTT.

The J gene is TRBJ1-1, the V gene TRBV7-8; 9 bases map to TRBD1. Germline-derived CDR1 and CDR2 are SGHVS and FQNEAQ. Trimming at V came to 6 bases and at J to 6 bases, leaving 14 bases not matched to a gene. The CDR3 runs to 16 residues. The CDR3 DNA reads TGTGCCAGCAGACCTGGACAGGGGCGTTCATTTTCTGAAGCTTTCTTT. It translates to CASRPGQGRSFSEAFF.

This chain links TRBV5-8 with TRBJ1-2, with TRBD1 matching 10 bases. V dropped 4 bases and J dropped 4; count of bases not matched to a gene: 7. Per germline, CDR1 SGHTS and CDR2 YDEGEE. CDR3 length: 15 residues. This chain's CDR3 is CASSPDRGLGYGYTF. As DNA, the CDR3 is TGTGCCAGCAGCCCAGACAGGGGGCTTGGCTATGGCTACACCTTC.

This clone appeared once. The chain is built from TRBV5-5 and TRBJ1-3; D remains unclear. Looked up from germline, CDR1 is SGHKS and CDR2 is YYEKEE (reference sequence). The CDR3 spans 15 residues. Trimming removed 3 bases at V and 2 bases at J, with 12 bases between. The CDR3 DNA is TGTGCCAGCAGCTCAGACCCGGGAACTGGAAACACCATATATTTT. Protein sequence: CASSSDPGTGNTIYF.

This sequence joins TRBV7-9 and TRBJ2-5; 8 nucleotides agree with TRBD2. J lost 3 bases, V lost 5 bases, and 5 bases had no gene match. Germline lookup yields CDR1 SEHNR and CDR2 FQNEAQ (reference sequence). CDR3 length: 14 residues. This CDR3 is CASSRGTSEETQYF. DNA of the CDR3: TGTGCCAGCAGCCGAGGGACTAGTGAAGAGACCCAGTACTTC.

This chain links TRBV18 with TRBJ2-2; the match to TRBD2 covers 7 bases. The CDR3 covers 12 residues. CDR1 and CDR2 from the germline V gene are KGHSH and LQKENI. V gave up 11 bases and J gave up 3 bases; unmatched junction bases: 3. CDR3 coding DNA: TGTGCCTTTGCGGGGGACACCGGGGAGCTGTTTTTT. As protein: CAFAGDTGELFF. Full variable domain (outside the CDR3, taken from reference TRBV18 and TRBJ2-2): NAGVMQNPRHLVRRRGQEARLRCSPMKGHSHVYWYRQLPEEGLKFMVYLQKENIIDESGMPKERFSAEFPKEGPSILRIQQVVRGDSAAYFCAFAGDTGELFFGEGSRLTVL.

As DNA, the CDR3 is TGTGCCAGCAGCCGATTGACAGGGATTCGCACTGAAGCTTTCTTT. It encodes CASSRLTGIRTEAFF. The chain combines TRBV6-5 with TRBJ1-1, with 7 bases matching TRBD1. The CDR3 has 15 amino acids. V lost 6 bases to trimming and J lost 4 bases; unmatched junction nucleotides: 11. Germline assignment: CDR1 MNHEY and CDR2 SVGAGI.

This clone was observed once. The V and J genes are TRBV18 and TRBJ1-3, with 7 bases fitting TRBD1. Trimming removed 3 bases from V and 0 bases from J; junction bases left unmatched: 2. The CDR3 runs to 15 residues. In germline, CDR1 is KGHSH, CDR2 LQKENI. CDR3 amino acids: CASSPTGVSGNTIYF. The CDR3, as DNA: TGTGCCAGCTCACCCACAGGGGTCTCTGGAAACACCATATATTTT.

Only a few counts were recorded for this clone. The chain has TRBV6-6 and TRBJ1-4; D unresolved. Trimming shortened V by 0 bases and J by 4 bases, and 9 bases separated the two germline ends. CDR1 is MNHNY, CDR2 SVGAGI, per germline (reference sequence). This CDR3 is 15 amino acids long. The CDR3 nucleotides read TGTGCCAGCAGTTACTCGATACAGCTTAATGAAAAACTGTTTTTT. This codes for CASSYSIQLNEKLFF.

CDR3 nucleotide sequence: TGTGCCAGCAGCGAAGAATTGGGGCTAGCGGAGCTACATACGCAGTATTTT. Amino acid sequence: CASSEELGLAELHTQYF. The chain joins TRBV9 to TRBJ2-3; 7 nucleotides match TRBD2. After removal of 3 bases from V and 7 bases from J, the junction contained 17 bases not matched to a gene. This CDR3 is 17 amino acids long. CDR1 is SGDLS, CDR2 YYNGEE, per germline.